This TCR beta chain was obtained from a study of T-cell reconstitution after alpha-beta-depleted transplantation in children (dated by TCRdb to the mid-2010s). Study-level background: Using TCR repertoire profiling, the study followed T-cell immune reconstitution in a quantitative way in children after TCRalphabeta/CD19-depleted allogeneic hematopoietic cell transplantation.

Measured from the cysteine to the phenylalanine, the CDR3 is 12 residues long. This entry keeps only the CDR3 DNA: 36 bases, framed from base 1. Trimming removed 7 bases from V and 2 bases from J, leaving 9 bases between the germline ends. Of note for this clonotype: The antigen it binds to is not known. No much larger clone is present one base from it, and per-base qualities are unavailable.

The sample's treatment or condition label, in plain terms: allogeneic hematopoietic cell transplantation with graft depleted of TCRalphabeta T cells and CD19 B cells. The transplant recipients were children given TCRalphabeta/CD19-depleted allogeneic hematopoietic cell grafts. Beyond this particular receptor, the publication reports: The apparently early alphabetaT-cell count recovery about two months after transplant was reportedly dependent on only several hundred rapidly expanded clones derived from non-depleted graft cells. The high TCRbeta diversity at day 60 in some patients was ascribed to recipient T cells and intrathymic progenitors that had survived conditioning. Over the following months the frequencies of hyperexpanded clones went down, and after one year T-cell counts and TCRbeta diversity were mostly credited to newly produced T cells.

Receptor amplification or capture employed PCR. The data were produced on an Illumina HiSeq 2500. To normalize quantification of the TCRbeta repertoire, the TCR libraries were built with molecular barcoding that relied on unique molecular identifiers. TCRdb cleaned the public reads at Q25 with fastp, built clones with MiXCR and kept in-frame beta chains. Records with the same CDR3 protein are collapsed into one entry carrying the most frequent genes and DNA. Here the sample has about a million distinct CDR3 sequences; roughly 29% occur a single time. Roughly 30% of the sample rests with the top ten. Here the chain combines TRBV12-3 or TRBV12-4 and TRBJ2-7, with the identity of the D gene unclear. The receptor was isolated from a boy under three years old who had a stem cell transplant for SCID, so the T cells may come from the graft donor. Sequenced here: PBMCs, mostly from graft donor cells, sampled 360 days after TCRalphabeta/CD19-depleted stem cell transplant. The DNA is TGTGCCAGCACGGACGGCGCCTACGAGCAGTACTTC. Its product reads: CASTDGAYEQYF.